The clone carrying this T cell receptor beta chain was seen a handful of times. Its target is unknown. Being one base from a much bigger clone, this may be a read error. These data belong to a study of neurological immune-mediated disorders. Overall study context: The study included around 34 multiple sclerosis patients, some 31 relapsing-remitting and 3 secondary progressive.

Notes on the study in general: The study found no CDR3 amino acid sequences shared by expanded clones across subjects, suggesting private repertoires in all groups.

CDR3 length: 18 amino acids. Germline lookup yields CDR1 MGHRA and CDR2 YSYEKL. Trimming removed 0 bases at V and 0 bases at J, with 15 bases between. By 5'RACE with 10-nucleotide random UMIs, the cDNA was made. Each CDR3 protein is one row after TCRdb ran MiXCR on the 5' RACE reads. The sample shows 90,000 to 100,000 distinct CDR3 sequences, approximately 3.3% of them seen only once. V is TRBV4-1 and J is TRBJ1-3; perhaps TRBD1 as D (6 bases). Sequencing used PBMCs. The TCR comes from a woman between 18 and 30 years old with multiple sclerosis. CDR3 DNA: TGCGCCAGCAGCCAAGATCGGGACAACTCGCTCTCTGGAAACACCATATATTTT. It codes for CASSQDRDNSLSGNTIYF.